This passage covers 20 T cell receptor beta chains from one sample sequenced in a study of T cells in Graves' hyperthyroidism and ophthalmopathy. There were TCR beta CDR3 regions amplified from RNA transcripts. First-round RT-PCR of the TCR CDR3 relied on the HTBI primer set. TCRdb re-called the multiplex PCR reads with MiXCR, one entry per CDR3 protein. The repertoire has 530,000 or so distinct CDR3 sequences, roughly 17% of them found once; the top ten carry 15% to 20%. Sequenced input: blood. Every receptor here comes from a woman aged 18 to 35 with Graves' ophthalmopathy.

This clonotype was detected ten times or more. The gene calls are TRBV7-9 and TRBJ2-1; D could derive from TRBD1 or TRBD2 (5 bases each). Germline V gene sequence: CDR1 SEHNR, CDR2 FQNEAQ (reference sequence). The CDR3 loop spans 15 amino acids. V gave up 1 base and J gave up 2 bases, with 9 bases separating them. CDR3 DNA sequence: TGTGCCAGCAGCTTAGTGGGACCCGCCTACAATGAGCAGTTCTTC. This gives the protein CASSLVGPAYNEQFF.

This clonotype was observed many times. The V gene is TRBV28, the J gene TRBJ2-1; TRBD2 matches 14 bases. The CDR3 runs to 18 residues. Trimming at V came to 1 base and at J to 4 bases, leaving 6 bases not matched to a gene. CDR1 and CDR2 (germline): MDHEN, SYDVKM. CDR3 region: CASSLSGLAGASYNEQFF. CDR3 in DNA: TGTGCCAGCAGTTTATCGGGACTAGCGGGAGCAAGTTACAATGAGCAGTTCTTC.

This clonotype appeared many times. This rearrangement joins TRBV18 to TRBJ2-1, with 13 bases aligning to TRBD2. J gave up 1 base and V 7 bases, and 7 bases lay outside the gene matches. Germline V gene lookup returns CDR1 KGHSH and CDR2 LQKENI. There are 17 residues in the CDR3. The CDR3 DNA reads TGTGCCAGCTGCCCGGCGGGACTAGCGGGGTCCTACAATGAGCAGTTCTTC. This encodes CASCPAGLAGSYNEQFF.

The chain is built from TRBV7-3 and TRBJ2-1; no firm D call. Trimming stripped 2 bases from V and 6 bases from J, with 11 bases between. CDR3 length: 14 residues. Germline CDR1 SGHTA, CDR2 FQGTGA. The CDR3 region has the DNA TGTGCCAGCAGCTTATCCGGCAGGACCAATGAGCAGTTCTTC. It codes for CASSLSGRTNEQFF.

This clonotype was counted at least ten times. The chain couples TRBV2 to TRBJ2-7; possible D gene TRBD2, 5 bases. Germline V gives CDR1 SNHLY, CDR2 FYNNEI. This CDR3 comprises 12 residues. The V end lost 8 bases, the J end lost 4 bases, and 12 bases lay between the germline ends. The CDR3 nucleotides are TGTGCCAGCGAGGGCCGCTCGTACGAGCAGTACTTC. Protein sequence: CASEGRSYEQYF.

This clonotype appeared many times. The chain is built from TRBV3-1 and TRBJ1-1; possible D gene TRBD1, 5 bases. The germline V and J ends were trimmed by 3 bases and 1 base, with 6 bases remaining between them. There are 13 residues in the CDR3. Germline V gene data show CDR1 as LGHDT and CDR2 as YNNKEL (reference sequence). Here the CDR3 reads CASSHRENTEAFF. CDR3 in DNA: TGTGCCAGCAGCCACAGGGAGAACACTGAAGCTTTCTTT.

This chain connects TRBV7-9 to TRBJ1-1; D remains unclear. The CDR3 totals 15 residues. CDR1 SEHNR and CDR2 FQNEAQ come from the germline V gene (reference sequence). V shed 2 bases and J shed 1 base, with 11 bases lying between them. CDR3 sequence (DNA): TGTGCCAGCAGCTTATTGGAGGGTCCGAACACTGAAGCTTTCTTT. Its translation: CASSLLEGPNTEAFF.

The chain combines TRBV5-5 with TRBJ1-5; the match to TRBD1 covers 7 bases. Losses at the gene ends were 4 bases for V and 3 bases for J; bases not matched to a gene: 10. The germline CDR1 and CDR2 sequences are SGHKS and YYEKEE (reference sequence). This CDR3 has 16 amino acids. Here the CDR3 DNA reads TGTGCCAGCAGCACAGGGCCGACAGGGAACAATCAGCCCCAGCATTTT. As protein: CASSTGPTGNNQPQHF.

This clonotype was counted many times. The genes are TRBV5-1 and TRBJ1-1; D not resolved. The CDR3 contains 16 residues. V was shortened by 0 bases and J by 1 base, with 13 bases between the two germline ends. Germline CDR1 is SGHRS and CDR2 is YFSETQ. The CDR3 bases are TGCGCCAGCAGCTTGGACGGCCGGGGTTGGAACACTGAAGCTTTCTTT. Amino acids: CASSLDGRGWNTEAFF.

This clonotype was observed a few times. The chain employs TRBV19 and TRBJ2-1, with TRBD1 identical over 7 bases. V gave up 6 bases and J gave up 5 bases; unmatched junction bases: 4. The CDR3 runs to 13 residues. Germline-derived CDR1 and CDR2 are LNHDA and SQIVND (reference sequence). This CDR3 is CASSIQGNNEQFF. The CDR3 DNA sequence: TGTGCCAGTAGCATACAGGGGAACAATGAGCAGTTCTTC.

This clonotype was observed many times. This chain joins TRBV6-1 and TRBJ1-1; D unresolved. Germline V lookup: CDR1 MNHNS, CDR2 SASEGT. Trimming removed 10 bases from V and 5 bases from J, with 11 bases in between. This CDR3 has 11 amino acids. CDR3 protein: CATVTGTEAFF. The CDR3 nucleotides read TGTGCCACCGTAACGGGGACTGAAGCTTTCTTT.

This chain uses TRBV9 with TRBJ2-2; D is perhaps TRBD1 or TRBD2 (6 bases each). The V and J ends lost 6 bases and 0 bases respectively, with 9 bases between them. This CDR3 comprises 14 residues. Per germline, CDR1 SGDLS and CDR2 YYNGEE. The CDR3 DNA follows: TGTGCCAGCAATAGGGGGGCGAACACCGGGGAGCTGTTTTTT. Its translation: CASNRGANTGELFF.

This clonotype was observed a few times. The chain joins TRBV28 to TRBJ1-4, with 7 bases lining up with TRBD1. The CDR3 totals 13 residues. The junction had 2 bases not matched to a gene; V was cut back by 7 bases and J by 3 bases. Germline CDR1 and CDR2: MDHEN and SYDVKM. The CDR3 reads CASTGQANEKLFF. CDR3 coding DNA: TGTGCCAGCACTGGACAGGCTAATGAAAAACTGTTTTTT.

This clonotype was seen a handful of times. Sequence at one end of the junction differs from germline and may be a read error. V gene TRBV20-1 combines with J gene TRBJ1-2; D is undetermined. This CDR3 has 15 amino acids. Germline CDR1 reads DFQATT; CDR2 reads SNEGSKA (reference sequence). The chain's CDR3 is CSARGSITSRYGCTF. Written as DNA, the CDR3 is TGCAGTGCTAGAGGATCCATCACTAGTCGCTATGGCTGCACCTTC.

This clonotype was observed at least ten times. The genes are TRBV6-1 and TRBJ2-7; D uncertain. The V and J ends lost 4 bases and 2 bases respectively, with 12 bases between them. CDR1 is MNHNS and CDR2 is SASEGT in the germline V gene. CDR3 length: 14 amino acids. The CDR3 here is CASSGTNEPYEQYF. Here the CDR3 DNA reads TGTGCCAGCAGTGGAACTAACGAACCCTACGAGCAGTACTTC.

This clonotype turned up a few times. This chain connects TRBV6-1 to TRBJ1-5; D call uncertain. V lost 5 bases to trimming and J lost 6 bases, with 11 bases between them. This CDR3 has 13 amino acids. The germline V gene has CDR1 MNHNS and CDR2 SASEGT. In nucleotides, the CDR3 is TGTGCCAGCAGTTATTTGGTCGGTCAGCCCCAGCATTTT. Translated, it gives CASSYLVGQPQHF.

This clonotype was detected many times. The CDR3: CASSFYSKYTQYF. The CDR3 DNA is TGTGCCAGCAGCTTTTATTCAAAGTATACGCAGTATTTT. The V gene is TRBV5-6, the J gene TRBJ2-3, with D uncertain. The V and J ends lost 2 bases and 7 bases respectively, with 11 bases between them. This CDR3 spans 13 amino acids. Germline V gives CDR1 SGHDT, CDR2 YYEEEE.

V is TRBV6-5 and J is TRBJ2-7, with TRBD2 identical over 11 bases. Trimming cost V 4 bases and J 5 bases; bases outside gene matches: 7. Germline V gene sequence: CDR1 MNHEY, CDR2 SVGAGI. CDR3 length: 15 amino acids. The CDR3, as DNA: TGTGCCAGCAGTTCCGTAGCGGGAGGGTTCCACGAGCAGTACTTC. It is translated as CASSSVAGGFHEQYF.

The table lists this clonotype with many counts. This rearrangement joins TRBV28 to TRBJ1-2; D is undetermined. CDR1 is MDHEN, CDR2 SYDVKM, per germline. The CDR3 is 14 residues long. The V and J ends lost 0 bases and 6 bases respectively, with 11 bases between them. The DNA of the CDR3 is TGTGCCAGCAGTTTATGGGCGGGGTTTCATGGCTACACCTTC. Translated: CASSLWAGFHGYTF.

The chain has TRBV9 and TRBJ2-5; 9 positions match TRBD1. There are 14 residues in the CDR3. Germline CDR1 is SGDLS and CDR2 is YYNGEE. V lost 3 bases, J lost 6 bases, and 6 bases stayed unmatched. The chain's CDR3 is CASSGTGEPKTQYF. CDR3 bases: TGTGCCAGCAGCGGGACAGGGGAGCCCAAGACCCAGTACTTC.